This T cell receptor beta chain was sequenced during a study of cytomegalovirus exposure and HLA in healthy donors. The PCR contained 60 Vbeta and 13 Jbeta primers. TCRdb's copy holds only in-frame clones and misses some; the assay was immunoSEQ multiplex PCR. The sample shows approximately 150,000 clones, 84% of them seen only once. Germline lookup yields CDR1 SGDLS and CDR2 YYNGEE. V lost 4 bases and J lost 7, with 17 bases in between. CDR3 length: 14 residues. The sequenced sample consisted of PBMCs. This clonotype originated in a boy aged 2-15 years in good health and CMV-seronegative. The chain carries TRBV9 and TRBJ1-1, with a possible D match to TRBD1 (5 bases). CDR3 nucleotide sequence: TGTGCCAGCAGCCTCCTCATAGGGGTTGGTGAAGCTTTCTTT. Its protein is CASSLLIGVGEAFF.